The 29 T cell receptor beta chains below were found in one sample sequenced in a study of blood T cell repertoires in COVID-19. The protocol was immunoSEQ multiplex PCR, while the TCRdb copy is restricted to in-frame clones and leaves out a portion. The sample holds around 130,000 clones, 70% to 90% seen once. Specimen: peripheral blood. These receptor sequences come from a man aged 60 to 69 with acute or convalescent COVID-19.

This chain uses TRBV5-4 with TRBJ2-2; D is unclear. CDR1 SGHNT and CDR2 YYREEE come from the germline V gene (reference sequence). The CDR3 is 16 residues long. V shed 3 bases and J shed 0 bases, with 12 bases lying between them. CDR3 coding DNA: TGTGCCAGCAGCTCCTTGCCTGGCACGAACACCGGGGAGCTGTTTTTT. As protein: CASSSLPGTNTGELFF.

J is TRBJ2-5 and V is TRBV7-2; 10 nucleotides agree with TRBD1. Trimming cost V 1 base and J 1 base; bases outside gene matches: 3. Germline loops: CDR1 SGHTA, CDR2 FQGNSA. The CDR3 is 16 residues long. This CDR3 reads CASSLGDRGFQETQYF. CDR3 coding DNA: TGTGCCAGCAGCTTAGGGGACAGGGGTTTCCAAGAGACCCAGTACTTC.

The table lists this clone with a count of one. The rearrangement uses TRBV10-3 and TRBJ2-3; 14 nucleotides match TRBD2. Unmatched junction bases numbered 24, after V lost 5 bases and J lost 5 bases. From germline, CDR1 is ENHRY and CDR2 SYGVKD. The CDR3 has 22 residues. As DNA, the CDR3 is TGTGCCATCAGTCCGGGACAGCAGACTAGCGGGAGGGCCATAGTAGGCGGAGATACGCAGTATTTT. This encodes CAISPGQQTSGRAIVGGDTQYF.

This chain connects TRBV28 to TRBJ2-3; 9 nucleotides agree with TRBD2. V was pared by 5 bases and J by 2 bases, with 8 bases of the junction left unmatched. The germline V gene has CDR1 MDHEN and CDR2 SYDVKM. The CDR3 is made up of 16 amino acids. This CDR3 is CASSPAGGLLTDTQYF. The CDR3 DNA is TGTGCCAGCAGTCCAGCGGGAGGCCTACTCACAGATACGCAGTATTTT.

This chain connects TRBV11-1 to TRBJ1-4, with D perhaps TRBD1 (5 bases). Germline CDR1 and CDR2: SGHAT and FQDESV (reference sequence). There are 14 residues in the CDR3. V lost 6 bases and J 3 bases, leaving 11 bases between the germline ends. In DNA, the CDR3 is TGTGCCAGCAGTCGGGACTCGGCTAATGAAAAACTGTTTTTT. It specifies CASSRDSANEKLFF.

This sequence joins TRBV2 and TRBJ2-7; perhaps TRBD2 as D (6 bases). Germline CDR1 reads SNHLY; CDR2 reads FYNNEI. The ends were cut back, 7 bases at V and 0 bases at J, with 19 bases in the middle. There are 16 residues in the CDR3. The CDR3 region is CASTPWGVSSSYEQYF. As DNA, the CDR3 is TGTGCCAGCACCCCCTGGGGGGTGAGCAGCTCCTACGAGCAGTACTTC.

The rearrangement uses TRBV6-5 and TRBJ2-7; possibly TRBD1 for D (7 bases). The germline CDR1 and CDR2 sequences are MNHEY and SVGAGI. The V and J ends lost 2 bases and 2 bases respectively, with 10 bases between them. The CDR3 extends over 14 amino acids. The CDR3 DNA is TGTGCCAGCAGTTACGCCAGGGGGGCCTACGAGCAGTACTTC. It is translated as CASSYARGAYEQYF.

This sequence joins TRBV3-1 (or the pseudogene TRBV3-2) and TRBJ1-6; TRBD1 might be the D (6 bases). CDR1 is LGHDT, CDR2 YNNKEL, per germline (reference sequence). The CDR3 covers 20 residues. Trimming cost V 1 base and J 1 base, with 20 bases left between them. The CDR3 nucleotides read TGTGCCAGCAGCCAAGTGCCCGGGGGGCAGGGTTCGTCCTATAATTCACCCCTCCACTTT. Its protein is CASSQVPGGQGSSYNSPLHF.

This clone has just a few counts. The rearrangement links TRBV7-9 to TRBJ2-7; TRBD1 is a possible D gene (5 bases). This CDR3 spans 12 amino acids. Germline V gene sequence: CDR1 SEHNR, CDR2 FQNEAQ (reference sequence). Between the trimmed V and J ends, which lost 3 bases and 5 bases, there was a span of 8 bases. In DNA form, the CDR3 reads TGTGCCAGCAGCTTTCAGGGCGACGAGCAGTACTTC. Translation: CASSFQGDEQYF.

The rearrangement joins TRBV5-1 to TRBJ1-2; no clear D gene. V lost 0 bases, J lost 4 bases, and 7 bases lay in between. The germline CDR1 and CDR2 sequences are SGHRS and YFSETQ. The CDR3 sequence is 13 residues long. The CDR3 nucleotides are TGCGCCAGCAGCTTGGCCCGGAGCTATGGCTACACCTTC. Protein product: CASSLARSYGYTF.

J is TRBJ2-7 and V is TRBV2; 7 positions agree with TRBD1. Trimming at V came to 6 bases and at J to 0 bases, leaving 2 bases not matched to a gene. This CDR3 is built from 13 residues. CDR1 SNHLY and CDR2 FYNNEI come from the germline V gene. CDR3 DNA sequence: TGTGCCAGCAGGGGGGACAGCTCCTACGAGCAGTACTTC. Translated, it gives CASRGDSSYEQYF.

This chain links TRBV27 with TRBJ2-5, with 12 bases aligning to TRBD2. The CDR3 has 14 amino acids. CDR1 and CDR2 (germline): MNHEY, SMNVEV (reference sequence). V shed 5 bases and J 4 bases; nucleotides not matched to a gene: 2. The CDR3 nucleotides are TGTGCCAGCAGTAGACTAGCGGGAGTAGAGACCCAGTACTTC. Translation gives CASSRLAGVETQYF.

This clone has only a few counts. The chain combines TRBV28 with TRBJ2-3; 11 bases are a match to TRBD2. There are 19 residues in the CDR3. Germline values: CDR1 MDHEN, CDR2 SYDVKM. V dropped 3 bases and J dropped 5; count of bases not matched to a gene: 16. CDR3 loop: CASSFGILIAGGPGDTQYF. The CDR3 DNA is TGTGCCAGCAGTTTTGGGATCTTAATAGCGGGAGGGCCTGGAGATACGCAGTATTTT.

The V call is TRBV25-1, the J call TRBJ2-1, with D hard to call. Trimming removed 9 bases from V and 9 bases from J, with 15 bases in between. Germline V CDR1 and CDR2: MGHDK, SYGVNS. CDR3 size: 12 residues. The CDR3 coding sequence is TGTGCCAGTCGAGTGGGCGTGGGTGAGCAGTTCTTC. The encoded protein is CASRVGVGEQFF.

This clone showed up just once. In DNA form, the CDR3 reads TGTGCCACCGGCCCCGCATCCGAACGGGACAAGAACACTGAAGCTTTCTTT. This translates into CATGPASERDKNTEAFF. The gene calls are TRBV24-1 and TRBJ1-1; D is possibly TRBD1 (6 bases). This CDR3 is 17 amino acids long. The germline V gene has CDR1 KGHDR and CDR2 SFDVKD. V dropped 9 bases and J dropped 1 base, with 23 bases sitting between them.

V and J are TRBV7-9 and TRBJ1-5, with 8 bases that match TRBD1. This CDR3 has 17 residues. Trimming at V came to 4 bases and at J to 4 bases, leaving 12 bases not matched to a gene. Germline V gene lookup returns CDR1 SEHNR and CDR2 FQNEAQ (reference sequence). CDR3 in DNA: TGTGCCAGCAGCTCTGTGTGGGAGGGACAGGCGAATCAGCCCCAGCATTTT. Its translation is CASSSVWEGQANQPQHF.

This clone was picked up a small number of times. The DNA for the CDR3 is TGTGCCAGCAGCTTAAATTGGGAGGGTTTGCAGTTCTTC. The encoded protein is CASSLNWEGLQFF. The V gene is TRBV7-3, the J gene TRBJ2-1, with 7 nucleotides matching TRBD2. The CDR3 covers 13 residues. CDR1 is SGHTA, CDR2 FQGTGA, per germline. V gave up 1 base and J gave up 12 bases; unmatched junction bases: 6.

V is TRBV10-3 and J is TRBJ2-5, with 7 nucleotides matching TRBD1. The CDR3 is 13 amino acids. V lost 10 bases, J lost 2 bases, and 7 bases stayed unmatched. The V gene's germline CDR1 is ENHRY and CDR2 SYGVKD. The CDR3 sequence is CATGDRPQETQYF. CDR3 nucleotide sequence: TGTGCCACTGGGGACAGACCTCAAGAGACCCAGTACTTC.

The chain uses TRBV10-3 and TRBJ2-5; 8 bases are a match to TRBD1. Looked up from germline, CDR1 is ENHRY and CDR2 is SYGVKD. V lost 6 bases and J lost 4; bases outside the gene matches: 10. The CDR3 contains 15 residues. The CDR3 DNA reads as TGTGCCATCAGAGCAAACGGACAGGGCGGAGAGACCCAGTACTTC. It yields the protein CAIRANGQGGETQYF.

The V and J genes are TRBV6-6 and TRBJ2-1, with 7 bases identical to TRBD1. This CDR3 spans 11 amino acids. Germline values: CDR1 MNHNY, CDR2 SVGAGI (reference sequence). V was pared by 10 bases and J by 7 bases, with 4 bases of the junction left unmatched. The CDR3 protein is CAILQGNEQFF. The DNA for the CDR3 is TGTGCCATCCTACAGGGGAATGAGCAGTTCTTC.

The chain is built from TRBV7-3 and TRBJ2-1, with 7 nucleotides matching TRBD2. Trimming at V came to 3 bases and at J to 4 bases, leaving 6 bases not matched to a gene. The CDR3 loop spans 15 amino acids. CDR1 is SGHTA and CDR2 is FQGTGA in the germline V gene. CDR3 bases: TGTGCCAGCAGCTTCCGACTAGCTGAGTACAATGAGCAGTTCTTC. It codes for CASSFRLAEYNEQFF.

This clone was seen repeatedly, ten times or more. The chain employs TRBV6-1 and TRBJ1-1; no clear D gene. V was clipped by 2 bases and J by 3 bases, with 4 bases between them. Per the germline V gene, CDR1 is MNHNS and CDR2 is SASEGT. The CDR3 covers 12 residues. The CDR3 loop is CASSEQYTEAFF. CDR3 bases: TGTGCCAGCAGTGAACAGTACACTGAAGCTTTCTTT.

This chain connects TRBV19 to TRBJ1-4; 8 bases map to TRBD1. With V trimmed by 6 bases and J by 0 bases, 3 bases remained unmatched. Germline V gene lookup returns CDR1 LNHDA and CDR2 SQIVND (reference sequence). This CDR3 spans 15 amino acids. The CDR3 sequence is CASRKQGATNEKLFF. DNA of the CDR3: TGTGCCAGTAGAAAACAGGGGGCAACTAATGAAAAACTGTTTTTT.

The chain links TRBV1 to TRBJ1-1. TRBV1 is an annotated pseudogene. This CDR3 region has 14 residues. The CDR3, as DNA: TGCACCAGCAGCCCTCGGGGTCCCAACACTGAAGCTTTCTTT. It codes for CTSSPRGPNTEAFF.

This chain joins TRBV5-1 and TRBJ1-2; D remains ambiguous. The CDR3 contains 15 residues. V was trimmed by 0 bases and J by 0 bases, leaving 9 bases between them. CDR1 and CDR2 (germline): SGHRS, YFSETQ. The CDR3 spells CASSLDSSTNYGYTF. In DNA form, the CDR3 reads TGCGCCAGCAGCTTGGACAGCTCCACTAACTATGGCTACACCTTC.

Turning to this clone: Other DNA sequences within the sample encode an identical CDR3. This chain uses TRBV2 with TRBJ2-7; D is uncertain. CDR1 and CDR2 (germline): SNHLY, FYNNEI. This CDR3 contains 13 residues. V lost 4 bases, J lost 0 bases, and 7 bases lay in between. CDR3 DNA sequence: TGTGCCAGCAGTGGAGGTGACTCCTACGAGCAGTACTTC. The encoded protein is CASSGGDSYEQYF.

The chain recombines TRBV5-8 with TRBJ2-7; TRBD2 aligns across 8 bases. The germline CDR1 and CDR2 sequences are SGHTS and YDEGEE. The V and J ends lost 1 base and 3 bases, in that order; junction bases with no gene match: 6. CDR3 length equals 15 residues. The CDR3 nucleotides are TGTGCCAGCAGCTTGTGGGGGGGACTAGTCTACGAGCAGTACTTC. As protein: CASSLWGGLVYEQYF.

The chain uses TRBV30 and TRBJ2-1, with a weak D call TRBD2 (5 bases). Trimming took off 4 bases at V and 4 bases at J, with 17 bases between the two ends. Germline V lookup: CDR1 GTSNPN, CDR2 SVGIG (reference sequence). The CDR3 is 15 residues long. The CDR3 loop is CAWTRDIDGYNEQFF. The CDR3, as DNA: TGTGCCTGGACTCGGGATATTGACGGGTACAATGAGCAGTTCTTC.

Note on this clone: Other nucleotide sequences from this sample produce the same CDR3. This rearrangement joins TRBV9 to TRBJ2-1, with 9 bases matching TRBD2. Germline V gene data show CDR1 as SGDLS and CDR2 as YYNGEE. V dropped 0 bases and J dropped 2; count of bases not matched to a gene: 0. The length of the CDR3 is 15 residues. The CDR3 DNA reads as TGTGCCAGCAGCGTAGGCGGGAGGGCCTACAATGAGCAGTTCTTC. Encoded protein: CASSVGGRAYNEQFF.